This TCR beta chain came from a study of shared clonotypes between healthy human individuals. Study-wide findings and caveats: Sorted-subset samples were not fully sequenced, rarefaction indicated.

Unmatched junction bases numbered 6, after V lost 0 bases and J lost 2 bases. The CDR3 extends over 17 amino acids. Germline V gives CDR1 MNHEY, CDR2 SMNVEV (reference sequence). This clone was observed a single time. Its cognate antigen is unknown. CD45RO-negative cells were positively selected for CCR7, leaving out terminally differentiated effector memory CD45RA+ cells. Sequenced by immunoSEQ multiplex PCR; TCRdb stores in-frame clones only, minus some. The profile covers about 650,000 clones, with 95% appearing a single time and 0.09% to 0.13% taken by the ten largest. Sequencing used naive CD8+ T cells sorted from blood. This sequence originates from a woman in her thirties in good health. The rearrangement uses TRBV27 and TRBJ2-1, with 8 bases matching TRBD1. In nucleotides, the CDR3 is TGTGCCAGCAGTTTATCGGTCGGGACAGGAACCTACAATGAGCAGTTCTTC. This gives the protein CASSLSVGTGTYNEQFF.